This T cell receptor (beta chain) was retrieved from a study of cytomegalovirus exposure and HLA in healthy donors. This clone was found once. V was trimmed by 6 bases and J by 2 bases, leaving 20 bases between them. The CDR3 totals 16 residues. CDR1 and CDR2 (germline): SGHNT, YYREEE (reference sequence). Primers included in the PCR were 60 Vbeta and 13 Jbeta primers. The data were produced by immunoSEQ multiplex PCR, yet TCRdb's version contains in-frame clones alone and is incomplete. This sample carries 150,000 to 200,000 clones, roughly 80% of them seen once, and the ten largest clones take about 7.7%.

The sequence was collected from a woman between 40 and 55 years old in good health and CMV-seropositive. The sequencing input was PBMCs. J is TRBJ2-5 and V is TRBV5-4; tentatively, D is TRBD2 (7 bases). CDR3 residues: CASTLGGGRGQETQYF. For the CDR3, the DNA is TGTGCCAGCACCCTGGGGGGCGGGAGAGGGCAAGAGACCCAGTACTTC.